Following are 3 T cell receptor beta chains from one sample sequenced in a study of blood T cells in healthy people across ages. Sample-barcoded 5' priming and a J-beta primer mix drove a second PCR of roughly 6 to 12 cycles. MiXCR, applied by TCRdb to the 5' RACE reads, yields one record per CDR3 protein. The sample carries hundreds of thousands of distinct CDR3 sequences, approximately 44% recorded once. Input material: blood. The source is a man aged 55 to 70 in good health.

V gene TRBV5-1 combines with J gene TRBJ1-5, with no clear D. The germline CDR1 and CDR2 sequences are SGHRS and YFSETQ. The CDR3 length is 14 residues. The germline V and J ends were trimmed by 0 bases and 9 bases, with 13 bases remaining between them. In nucleotides, the CDR3 is TGCGCCAGCAGCTTGGGGGAGACCGGTGGGCCCCAGCATTTT. This codes for CASSLGETGGPQHF.

This clonotype was picked up many times. The V and J genes are TRBV6-5 and TRBJ2-5; D is possibly TRBD1 (6 bases). Germline assignment: CDR1 MNHEY and CDR2 SVGAGI. CDR3 length: 14 amino acids. V dropped 5 bases and J dropped 5 bases, with 15 bases sitting between them. The CDR3 DNA sequence: TGTGCCAGCAGTCCTTTCCAGGGGATGGAGACCCAGTACTTC. It codes for CASSPFQGMETQYF.

The J gene is TRBJ1-2, the V gene TRBV6-5; weak D call: TRBD1 (6 bases). Trimming removed 5 bases from V and 7 bases from J, with 14 bases in between. Germline assignment: CDR1 MNHEY and CDR2 SVGAGI. This CDR3 is 13 amino acids long. The CDR3 DNA is TGTGCCAGCAGTCAGGGGACGTGGCTTGGCTACACCTTC. This encodes CASSQGTWLGYTF.